This T cell receptor (beta chain) was profiled in a study of cytomegalovirus exposure and HLA in healthy donors. Study-wide results and limits: Researchers reported from a later analysis that most CMV-associated TCR beta chains appeared HLA-restricted. Reports described diagnosis of cytomegalovirus status by the classifier as highly specific and sensitive.

The PCR made use of 60 Vbeta and 13 Jbeta primers. As processed by the authors: Per a later analysis, the number of unique TCR beta chains was about 78 million, of which 9 million to 12 million were shared. The repertoire was sequenced with immunoSEQ multiplex PCR; TCRdb's copy has only in-frame clones and lacks some. The V and J calls and the clone size are those of that table, but D and trimming were determined from the DNA. This sample has under 90,000 clones; roughly 75% occur once, and the top ten carry roughly 7.2%. Germline V gives CDR1 SNHLY, CDR2 FYNNEI. CDR3 length: 14 amino acids. V was trimmed by 2 bases and J by 4 bases, leaving 10 bases between them. Details on this clone: Its specificity is not known.

The receptor was derived from a middle-aged woman in good health and CMV-seronegative. The rearrangement links TRBV2 to TRBJ2-3; no firm D call. Sequencing was performed on PBMCs. DNA for the CDR3: TGTGCCAGCAGTGAAACACAATACCCAGATACGCAGTATTTT. Its protein product is CASSETQYPDTQYF. Supplemented by reference TRBV2 and TRBJ2-3, the full variable domain reads EPEVTQTPSHQVTQMGQEVILRCVPISNHLYFYWYRQILGQKVEFLVSFYNNEISEKSEIFDDQFSVERPDGSNFTLKIRSTKLEDSAMYFCASSETQYPDTQYFGPGTRLTVL.